Each of the 16 T cell receptor beta chains below was sequenced from the same sample in a study of shared clonotypes between healthy human individuals. Measured with immunoSEQ multiplex PCR; TCRdb has only the in-frame clones, and not every one. The sample lists about 2.3 million clones; 85% to 95% were seen once. The material sequenced was naive CD4+ T cells from PBMCs. The subset is: CD45RA+ positively selected. The receptors were gathered from a young man in good health. Some clones in this sample may be carry-over from other donors' samples.

The V call is TRBV18, the J call TRBJ2-7; D remains ambiguous. V shed 2 bases and J shed 0 bases, with 11 bases lying between them. Per germline, CDR1 KGHSH and CDR2 LQKENI. The CDR3 loop spans 15 amino acids. The CDR3 loop reads CASSPSYGLSYEQYF. The CDR3 nucleotides read TGTGCCAGCTCACCATCGTATGGGCTCTCCTACGAGCAGTACTTC.

The chain combines TRBV7-9 with TRBJ2-7; TRBD2 matches at 13 bases. This CDR3 region has 18 residues. The V and J ends lost 5 bases and 2 bases, in that order; junction bases with no gene match: 12. Germline V gives CDR1 SEHNR, CDR2 FQNEAQ (reference sequence). In DNA form, the CDR3 reads TGTGCCAGCAGCCCCCGGGGACTAGCGGGGTTTTACGCCTACGAGCAGTACTTC. It yields the protein CASSPRGLAGFYAYEQYF.

This rearrangement joins TRBV28 to TRBJ2-5; D might be TRBD1 (6 bases). The V gene lost 7 bases and the J gene lost 3 bases, with 21 bases spanning the gap. CDR3 length: 16 residues. In germline, CDR1 is MDHEN, CDR2 SYDVKM. The CDR3 DNA sequence: TGTGCCAGCATGGGGAGACTGGACAGATTCAAAGAGACCCAGTACTTC. It yields the protein CASMGRLDRFKETQYF. Full variable domain (remainder filled in from reference TRBV28 and TRBJ2-5): DVKVTQSSRYLVKRTGEKVFLECVQDMDHENMFWYRQDPGLGLRLIYFSYDVKMKEKGDIPEGYSVSREKKERFSLILESASTNQTSMYLCASMGRLDRFKETQYFGPGTRLLVL.

The chain is built from TRBV7-6 and TRBJ1-1; a weak D match, TRBD1 (6 bases). This CDR3 comprises 14 residues. Germline loops: CDR1 SGHVS, CDR2 FNYEAQ. Trimming left V 5 bases short and J 5 bases short, with 15 bases between. The CDR3 region is CASSPRIQGTEAFF. The CDR3 DNA follows: TGTGCCAGCAGCCCTCGTATTCAGGGGACTGAAGCTTTCTTT.

This rearrangement joins TRBV5-5 to TRBJ1-2, with D hard to call. This CDR3 comprises 12 residues. V shed 4 bases and J shed 3 bases, with 7 bases lying between them. Germline V gene lookup returns CDR1 SGHKS and CDR2 YYEKEE (reference sequence). CDR3 bases: TGTGCCAGCAGCCGGACGGACTATGGCTACACCTTC. Translation: CASSRTDYGYTF. The full variable domain, rest sourced from reference TRBV5-5 and TRBJ1-2, is DAGVTQSPTHLIKTRGQQVTLRCSPISGHKSVSWYQQVLGQGPQFIFQYYEKEERGRGNFPDRFSARQFPNYSSELNVNALLLGDSALYLCASSRTDYGYTFGSGTRLTVV.

The chain couples TRBV9 to TRBJ2-3; D possibly uses TRBD1 or TRBD2 (7 bases each). This CDR3 has 15 residues. Germline CDR1 is SGDLS and CDR2 is YYNGEE. The V end was cut by 3 bases, the J end by 2 bases, with 13 bases between. CDR3 DNA sequence: TGTGCCAGCAGCGCCAGGGGGGGGCACACAGATACGCAGTATTTT. This translates into CASSARGGHTDTQYF.

The chain recombines TRBV28 with TRBJ2-7; D remains unclear. The CDR3 totals 10 residues. Trimming pared 8 bases from V and 4 bases from J, leaving 6 bases between. Germline CDR1 is MDHEN and CDR2 is SYDVKM. This chain's CDR3 is CASGLYEQYF. The CDR3 DNA sequence: TGTGCCAGCGGCCTGTACGAGCAGTACTTC.

Details on this clone: The same CDR3 is also encoded by other DNA sequences in this sample. V is TRBV5-1 and J is TRBJ2-1; 11 bases are a match to TRBD2. The CDR3 contains 16 residues. After removal of 0 bases from V and 4 bases from J, the junction contained 3 bases not matched to a gene. The germline V gene has CDR1 SGHRS and CDR2 YFSETQ. The CDR3 protein is CASSLGGLAEYNEQFF. Written as DNA, the CDR3 is TGCGCCAGCAGCTTGGGGGGACTAGCGGAATACAATGAGCAGTTCTTC.

The V call is TRBV9, the J call TRBJ1-2; no definite D call. The CDR3 runs to 13 residues. Germline V CDR1 and CDR2: SGDLS, YYNGEE. V was clipped by 0 bases and J by 7 bases, with 10 bases between them. The CDR3 nucleotides read TGTGCCAGCAGCGTAGATACCCTGGCTGGCTACACCTTC. The encoded protein is CASSVDTLAGYTF.

This clone is a singleton in its sample. The chain carries TRBV7-2 and TRBJ2-7, with TRBD2 matching 9 bases. Germline CDR1 reads SGHTA; CDR2 reads FQGNSA. The CDR3 spans 14 residues. With 4 bases clipped from V and 6 bases from J, the junction kept 7 bases outside the gene matches. CDR3 DNA sequence: TGTGCCAGCAGCTCTTCTAGCGGGGCTCCCGAGCAGTACTTC. Translation gives CASSSSSGAPEQYF.

The CDR3 sequence is CASSLGLGYNEQFF. CDR3 nucleotides: TGTGCCAGCAGCTTGGGTTTGGGTTACAATGAGCAGTTCTTC. This chain links TRBV5-6 with TRBJ2-1; D is unclear. Per the germline V gene, CDR1 is SGHDT and CDR2 is YYEEEE. CDR3 length: 14 amino acids. Deletions cut 0 bases from V and 4 bases from J, with 8 bases between.

Remarks on this clone: The sample has other DNA sequences that encode this CDR3 too. The chain joins TRBV28 to TRBJ1-2; D call uncertain. The V end was cut by 4 bases, the J end by 4 bases, with 4 bases between. CDR3 length equals 11 residues. Germline V gives CDR1 MDHEN, CDR2 SYDVKM. CDR3 DNA sequence: TGTGCCAGCAGTTACGGCTATGGCTACACCTTC. It yields the protein CASSYGYGYTF.

J is TRBJ2-3 and V is TRBV5-1; 10 bases map to TRBD2. The J segment lost 3 bases and the V segment lost 1 base, leaving 8 bases of the junction unmatched. Germline-derived CDR1 and CDR2 are SGHRS and YFSETQ. The CDR3 consists of 17 residues. The CDR3 is CASSLLGTSEGTDTQYF. CDR3 nucleotide sequence: TGCGCCAGCAGCTTGCTTGGGACTAGCGAAGGGACAGATACGCAGTATTTT.

The chain employs TRBV27 and TRBJ2-3, with D possibly being TRBD2 (5 bases). Germline-derived CDR1 and CDR2 are MNHEY and SMNVEV (reference sequence). Trimming took off 6 bases at V and 0 bases at J, with 16 bases between the two ends. The CDR3 has 16 amino acids. The CDR3 is CASSRPGGSSTDTQYF. The CDR3 DNA reads as TGTGCCAGCAGCCGCCCGGGCGGGTCTAGCACAGATACGCAGTATTTT.

J is TRBJ1-1 and V is TRBV19; a possible D gene is TRBD1 (6 bases). Germline V gene sequence: CDR1 LNHDA, CDR2 SQIVND (reference sequence). The CDR3 consists of 13 residues. Trimming stripped 8 bases from V and 10 bases from J, with 20 bases between. CDR3 protein: CASLSSGARGAFF. The CDR3 coding sequence is TGTGCCAGTTTGTCTTCAGGGGCCCGGGGAGCTTTCTTT.

The V and J genes are TRBV28 and TRBJ2-1; 9 nucleotides align to TRBD2. CDR1 is MDHEN and CDR2 is SYDVKM in the germline V gene. Trimming took 5 bases from V and 5 from J; bases not matched to a gene: 7. The CDR3 totals 15 residues. CDR3 in DNA: TGTGCCAGCAGTCCCTCTAGCGGGATACACAATGAGCAGTTCTTC. Encoded protein: CASSPSSGIHNEQFF.